Below, 2 T cell receptor beta chains from the same sample are listed, as sequenced in a study of post-analysis software for immune sequencing data. Whole-study results and caveats: With TRBV5-6, TRBV5-1 and TRBV20-1 included, about 5 TRBV segments were more frequent in patients than in controls.

The TCR beta cDNA libraries contained unique molecular identifiers. TCRdb fed the PCR reads into MiXCR, producing one record per CDR3 protein. The sample contains roughly 410,000 distinct CDR3 sequences, less than 40% of which appear only once. These TCRs' antigens remain unknown. Sequenced input: blood. The receptors were gathered from a girl aged 5-17 years with multiple sclerosis.

This clonotype was seen ten or more times. This chain uses TRBV2 with TRBJ2-7, with D tentatively TRBD1 or TRBD2 (5 bases each). Germline V gene data show CDR1 as SNHLY and CDR2 as FYNNEI. Trimming removed 6 bases at V and 4 bases at J, with 10 bases between. The CDR3 extends over 12 amino acids. CDR3 residues: CASSGAAYEQYF. The CDR3 bases are TGTGCCAGCAGCGGGGCGGCATACGAGCAGTACTTC.

This chain joins TRBV28 and TRBJ2-4; D unclear. V shed 4 bases and J shed 9 bases, with 13 bases lying between them. From germline, CDR1 is MDHEN and CDR2 SYDVKM. CDR3 length equals 13 residues. The CDR3 DNA follows: TGTGCCAGCAGTTCCTTCCAGGACGGCATTCAGTACTTC. Encoded protein: CASSSFQDGIQYF.